This T cell receptor beta chain was captured by sequencing in a study of blood T cell repertoires in COVID-19. Study information: PBMCs, B-cell-depleted T cells, or T cells were the source of the cDNA or gDNA that made up the material.

Authors' analysis steps: Amplifying reference gene primers gave estimates of nucleated cell counts. Libraries were prepared by immunoSEQ multiplex PCR; TCRdb keeps only in-frame clonotypes and omits some of them. V and J calls and clone size come straight from that table; D and trimming were deduced from the DNA. The top ten clones hold 3% to 4.5% of a sample with 200,000 to 250,000 clones, roughly 89% of them seen once. In terms of age and location, participants ranged from roughly 18 to 100 years and lived in about two dozen US areas. Participants' own reports of clinical history determined their cohort assignment. Per the germline V gene, CDR1 is SGDLS and CDR2 is YYNGEE. The CDR3 contains 16 residues. Germline trimming cut 0 bases from V and 7 bases from J; bases unmatched to any gene: 7.

V usage is TRBV9 and J usage is TRBJ2-3; 11 nucleotides align to TRBD2. The sequence was collected from a woman aged 40 to 50 with acute COVID-19. Sequencing was performed on PBMCs or T cells enriched from blood (not recorded which). CDR3 bases: TGTGCCAGCAGCGTAGAAATAGCGGGGGGGCCGAATACGCAGTATTTT. It specifies CASSVEIAGGPNTQYF.